The 7 T cell receptor beta chains listed next were all sequenced from one sample in a study of CD8+CD57+ T cells in acquired aplastic anemia. Profiles of TCR beta VDJ and CDR3 were generated from a genomic DNA template. In TCRdb, the reads were re-called with MiXCR into one record per CDR3 protein. The profile covers 250,000 to 300,000 distinct CDR3 sequences, with 56% appearing a single time and 6.5% to 10% taken by the ten largest. Sequences were obtained from sorted CD4+, CD8+, or CD8+CD57+ T cells (not recorded which) from PBMCs. These receptors originate from a human donor with severe aplastic anemia or a healthy control (not recorded which).

This chain joins TRBV7-2 and TRBJ2-7; D remains unclear. Germline CDR1 and CDR2: SGHTA and FQGNSA. The germline V and J ends were trimmed by 5 bases and 0 bases, with 11 bases remaining between them. This CDR3 region has 14 residues. This CDR3 reads CASSDDRSSYEQYF. The CDR3 region has the DNA TGTGCCAGCAGCGACGACCGGAGCTCCTACGAGCAGTACTTC. Full variable domain (outside the CDR3, taken from reference TRBV7-2 and TRBJ2-7): GAGVSQSPSNKVTEKGKDVELRCDPISGHTALYWYRQSLGQGLEFLIYFQGNSAPDKSGLPSDRFSAERTGGSVSTLTIQRTQQEDSAVYLCASSDDRSSYEQYFGPGTRLTVT.

This clonotype came up many times. The chain couples TRBV7-2 to TRBJ2-1; D unresolved. The CDR3 loop spans 13 amino acids. Trimming took 5 bases from V and 5 from J, leaving 10 bases between them. The germline V gene encodes CDR1 SGHTA and CDR2 FQGNSA. CDR3 loop: CASSRRGNNEQFF. The CDR3 coding sequence is TGTGCCAGCAGCCGCCGCGGCAACAATGAGCAGTTCTTC.

There are a few counts of this clonotype. The chain's CDR3 is CASSFHRDEQYF. The CDR3 DNA sequence: TGTGCCAGCAGCTTCCATCGCGACGAGCAGTACTTC. The chain links TRBV5-6 to TRBJ2-7; D is unresolved. The CDR3 consists of 12 residues. V lost 2 bases, J lost 5 bases, and 8 bases lay in between. Germline V gives CDR1 SGHDT, CDR2 YYEEEE.

This clonotype was recorded a few times. The chain is built from TRBV19 and TRBJ1-1, with 7 bases aligning to TRBD1. J gave up 0 bases and V 4 bases, and 5 bases lay outside the gene matches. The CDR3 runs 15 residues. Germline values: CDR1 LNHDA, CDR2 SQIVND (reference sequence). The CDR3 region is CASSTRQGLNTEAFF. In nucleotides, the CDR3 is TGTGCCAGTAGTACCCGACAGGGCCTGAACACTGAAGCTTTCTTT.

The chain couples TRBV10-1 to TRBJ2-7; TRBD2 matches 7 bases. Losses at the gene ends were 5 bases for V and 6 bases for J; bases not matched to a gene: 7. Germline CDR1 WNHNN, CDR2 SYGVQD (reference sequence). The CDR3 runs to 13 residues. CDR3 amino acids: CASSPGLGAEQYF. DNA for the CDR3: TGCGCCAGCAGTCCCGGACTAGGGGCCGAGCAGTACTTC.

This rearrangement joins TRBV7-4 to TRBJ2-3; D is unclear. There are 15 residues in the CDR3. The germline V and J ends were trimmed by 1 base and 2 bases, with 10 bases remaining between them. The V gene's germline CDR1 is SGHVT and CDR2 SQSDAQ. CDR3 bases: TGTGCCAGCAGCTTAGATGGCAGGACCACAGATACGCAGTATTTT. This translates into CASSLDGRTTDTQYF.

This clonotype is a singleton in its sample. An end of the junction does not agree with germline; a read error may underlie this. The rearrangement uses TRBV9 and TRBJ2-7; 8 bases align to TRBD1. The length of the CDR3 is 15 residues. Germline lookup yields CDR1 SGDLS and CDR2 YYNGEE. This CDR3 reads CASSVAGQGSYEHYF. Here the CDR3 DNA reads TGTGCCAGCAGCGTAGCTGGACAGGGCTCCTACGAGCATTACTTC.